This TCR beta chain was obtained from a study of T-cell reconstitution after alpha-beta-depleted transplantation in children. Only a few counts were recorded for this clonotype. Construction of the TCRbeta library involved unique molecular identifiers. From the PCR reads, TCRdb called clonotypes with MiXCR, one entry per CDR3 protein. This sample has hundreds of thousands of distinct CDR3 sequences; roughly 17% occur once, and the top ten carry 0.9% to 1.2%. This CDR3 contains 14 residues. Germline-derived CDR1 and CDR2 are SGDLS and YYNGEE. V was pared by 3 bases and J by 3 bases, with 12 bases between.

This TCR was recovered from a human donor who donated a stem cell graft to a child with acute myeloid leukemia. The source was PBMCs from the stem cell graft donor, collected from the stem cell graft. The V gene is TRBV9, the J gene TRBJ2-5; possibly TRBD2 for D (6 bases). CDR3 nucleotides: TGTGCCAGCAGCGCAGCCGGGGGTAAAGAGACCCAGTACTTC. Its protein product is CASSAAGGKETQYF.